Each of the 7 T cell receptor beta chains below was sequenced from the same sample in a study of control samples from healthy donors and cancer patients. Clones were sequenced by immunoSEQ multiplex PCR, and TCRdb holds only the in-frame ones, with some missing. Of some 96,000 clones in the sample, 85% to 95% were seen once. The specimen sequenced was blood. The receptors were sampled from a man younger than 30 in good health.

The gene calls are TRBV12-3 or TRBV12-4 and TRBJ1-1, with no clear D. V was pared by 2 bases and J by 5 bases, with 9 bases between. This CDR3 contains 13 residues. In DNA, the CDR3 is TGTGCCAGCAGTTTACCCAGAGGGACTGAAGCTTTCTTT. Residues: CASSLPRGTEAFF.

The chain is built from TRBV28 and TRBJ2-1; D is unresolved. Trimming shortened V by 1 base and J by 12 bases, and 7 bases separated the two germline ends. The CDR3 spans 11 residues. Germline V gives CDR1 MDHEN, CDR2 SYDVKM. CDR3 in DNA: TGTGCCAGCAGTTTATTGGATGGGCAGTTCTTC. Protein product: CASSLLDGQFF.

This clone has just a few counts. CDR3 region: CASSLGGTVNEKLFF. In nucleotides, the CDR3 is TGCGCCAGCAGCTTGGGTGGGACAGTTAATGAAAAACTGTTTTTT. V is TRBV5-1 and J is TRBJ1-4; 7 bases line up with TRBD1. The CDR3 runs to 15 residues. The V gene's germline CDR1 is SGHRS and CDR2 YFSETQ. V was pared by 0 bases and J by 4 bases, with 3 bases of the junction left unmatched.

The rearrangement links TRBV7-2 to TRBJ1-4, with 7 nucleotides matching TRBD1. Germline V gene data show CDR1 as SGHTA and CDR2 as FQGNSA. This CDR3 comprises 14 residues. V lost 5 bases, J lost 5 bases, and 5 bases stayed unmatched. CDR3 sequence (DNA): TGTGCCAGCAGCACCGGGACAGTGAATGAAAAACTGTTTTTT. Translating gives CASSTGTVNEKLFF.

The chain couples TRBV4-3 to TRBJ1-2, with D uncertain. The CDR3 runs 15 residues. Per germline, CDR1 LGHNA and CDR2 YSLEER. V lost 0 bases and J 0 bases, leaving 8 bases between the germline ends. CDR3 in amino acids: CASSQEFGANYGYTF. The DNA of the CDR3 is TGCGCCAGCAGCCAAGAGTTCGGTGCTAACTATGGCTACACCTTC.

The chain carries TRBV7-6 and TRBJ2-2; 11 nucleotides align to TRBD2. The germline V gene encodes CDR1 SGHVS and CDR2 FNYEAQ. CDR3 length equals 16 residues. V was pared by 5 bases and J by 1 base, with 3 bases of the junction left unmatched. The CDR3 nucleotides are TGTGCCAGCAGCCTCGGGACTAGCGGGAACACCGGGGAGCTGTTTTTT. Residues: CASSLGTSGNTGELFF.

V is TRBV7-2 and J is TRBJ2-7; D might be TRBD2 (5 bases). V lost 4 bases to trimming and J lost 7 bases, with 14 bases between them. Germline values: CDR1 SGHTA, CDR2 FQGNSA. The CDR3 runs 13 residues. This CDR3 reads CASSSEGLWEQYF. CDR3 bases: TGTGCCAGCAGCTCAGAGGGCCTCTGGGAGCAGTACTTC.